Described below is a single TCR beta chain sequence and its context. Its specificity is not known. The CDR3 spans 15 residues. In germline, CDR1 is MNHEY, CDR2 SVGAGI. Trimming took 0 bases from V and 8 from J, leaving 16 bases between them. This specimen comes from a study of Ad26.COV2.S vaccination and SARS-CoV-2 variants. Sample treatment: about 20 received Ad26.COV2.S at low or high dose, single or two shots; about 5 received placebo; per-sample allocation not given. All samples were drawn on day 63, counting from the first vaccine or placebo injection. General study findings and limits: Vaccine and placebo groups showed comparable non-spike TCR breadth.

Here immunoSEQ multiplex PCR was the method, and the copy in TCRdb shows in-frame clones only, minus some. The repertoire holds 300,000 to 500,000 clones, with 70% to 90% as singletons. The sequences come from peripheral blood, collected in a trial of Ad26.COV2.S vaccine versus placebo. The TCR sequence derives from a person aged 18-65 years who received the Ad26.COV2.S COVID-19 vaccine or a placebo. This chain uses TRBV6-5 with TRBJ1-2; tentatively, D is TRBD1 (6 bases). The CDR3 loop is CASSYSHRDSSGYTF. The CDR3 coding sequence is TGTGCCAGCAGTTACTCACACAGGGACTCCTCGGGCTACACCTTC.